This TCR beta chain was profiled in a study of cytotoxic CD8 clonotypes in ibrutinib-treated CLL. Repertoires were generated with immunoSEQ multiplex PCR, while TCRdb's copy carries only in-frame clones and drops some. The sample lists 90,000 to 150,000 clones, roughly 57% seen once, with approximately 35% in the top ten. CDR3 size: 14 residues. Germline values: CDR1 SGHNT, CDR2 YENEEA. With 5 bases removed from V and 4 bases from J, the gap between germline ends came to 12 bases. The clonotype was recovered from a human donor with chronic lymphocytic leukemia. The chain uses TRBV11-3 and TRBJ1-3; the D is unclear. The source material was PBMCs, sampled after 24 months of ibrutinib treatment. CDR3 sequence: CASSPSGSGNTIYF. The DNA for the CDR3 is TGTGCCAGCAGCCCCAGTGGATCGGGAAACACCATATATTTT.